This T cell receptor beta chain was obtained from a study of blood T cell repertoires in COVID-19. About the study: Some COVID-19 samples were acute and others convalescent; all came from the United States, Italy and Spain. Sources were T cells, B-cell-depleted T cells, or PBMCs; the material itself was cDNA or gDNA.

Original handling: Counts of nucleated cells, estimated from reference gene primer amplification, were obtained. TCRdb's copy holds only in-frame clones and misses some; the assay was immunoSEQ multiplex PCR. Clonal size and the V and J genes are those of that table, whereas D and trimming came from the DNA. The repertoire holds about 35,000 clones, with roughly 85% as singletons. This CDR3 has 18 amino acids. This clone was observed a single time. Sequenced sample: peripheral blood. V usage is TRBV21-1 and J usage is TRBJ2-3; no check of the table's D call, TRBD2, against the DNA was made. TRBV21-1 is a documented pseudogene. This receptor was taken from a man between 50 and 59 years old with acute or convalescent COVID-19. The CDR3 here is CASTPWGLAGFRADTQYF. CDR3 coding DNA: TGTGCCAGCACCCCTTGGGGACTAGCGGGATTCAGGGCAGATACGCAGTATTTT.